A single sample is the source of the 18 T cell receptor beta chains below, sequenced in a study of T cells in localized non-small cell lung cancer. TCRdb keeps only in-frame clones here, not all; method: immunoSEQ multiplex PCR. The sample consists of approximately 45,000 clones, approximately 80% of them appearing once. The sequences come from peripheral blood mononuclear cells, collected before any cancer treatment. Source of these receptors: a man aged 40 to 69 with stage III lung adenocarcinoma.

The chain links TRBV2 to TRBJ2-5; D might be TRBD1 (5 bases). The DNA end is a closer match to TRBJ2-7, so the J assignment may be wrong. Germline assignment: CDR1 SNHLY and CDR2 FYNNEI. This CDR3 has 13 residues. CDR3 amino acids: CASANYQGYEQYF. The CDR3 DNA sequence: TGTGCCAGCGCGAACTACCAGGGCTACGAGCAGTACTTC.

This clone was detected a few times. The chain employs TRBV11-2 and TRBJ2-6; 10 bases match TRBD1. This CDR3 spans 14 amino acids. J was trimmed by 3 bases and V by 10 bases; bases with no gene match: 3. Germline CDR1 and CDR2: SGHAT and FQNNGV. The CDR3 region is CATDRGSGANVLTF. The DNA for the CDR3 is TGTGCCACGGACAGGGGGAGTGGGGCCAACGTCCTGACTTTC.

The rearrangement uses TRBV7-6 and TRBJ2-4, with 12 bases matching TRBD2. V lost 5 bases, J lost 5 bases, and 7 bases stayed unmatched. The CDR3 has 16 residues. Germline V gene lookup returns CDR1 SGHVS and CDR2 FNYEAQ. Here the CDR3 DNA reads TGTGCCAGCAGCCCTCTAGCGGGGGGGGAAGAAAACATTCAGTACTTC. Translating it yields CASSPLAGGEENIQYF.

The CDR3 region has the DNA TGTGCCAGCAGCTTATTTGGCGGGGGGCCCGGAGATACGCAGTATTTT. It specifies CASSLFGGGPGDTQYF. The chain has TRBV7-3 and TRBJ2-3; 8 bases align to TRBD2. This CDR3 contains 16 residues. CDR1 and CDR2 from the germline V gene are SGHTA and FQGTGA. With V trimmed by 2 bases and J by 5 bases, 9 bases remained unmatched.

The CDR3 DNA reads as TGCGCCAGCAGCTTGGGACAGGCCTCGGAGGGAGAGACCCAGTACTTC. This gives the protein CASSLGQASEGETQYF. V and J are TRBV5-1 and TRBJ2-5; the D gene could be TRBD1 or TRBD2 (6 bases each). The CDR3 is 16 residues long. V shed 0 bases and J shed 4 bases, with 16 bases lying between them. CDR1 and CDR2 from the germline V gene are SGHRS and YFSETQ.

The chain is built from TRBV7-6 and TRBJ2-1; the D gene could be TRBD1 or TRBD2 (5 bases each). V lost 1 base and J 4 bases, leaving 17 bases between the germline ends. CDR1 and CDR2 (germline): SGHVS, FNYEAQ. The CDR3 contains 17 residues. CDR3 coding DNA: TGTGCCAGCAGCTTAGAGGAGTTCGGGGCCCTTTACAATGAGCAGTTCTTC. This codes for CASSLEEFGALYNEQFF.

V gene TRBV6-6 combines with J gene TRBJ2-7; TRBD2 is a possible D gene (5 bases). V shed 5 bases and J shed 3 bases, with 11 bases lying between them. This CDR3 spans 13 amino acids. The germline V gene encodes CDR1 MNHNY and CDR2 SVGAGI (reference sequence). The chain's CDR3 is CASSPGVIYEQYF. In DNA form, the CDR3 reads TGTGCCAGCAGTCCCGGGGTGATCTACGAGCAGTACTTC.

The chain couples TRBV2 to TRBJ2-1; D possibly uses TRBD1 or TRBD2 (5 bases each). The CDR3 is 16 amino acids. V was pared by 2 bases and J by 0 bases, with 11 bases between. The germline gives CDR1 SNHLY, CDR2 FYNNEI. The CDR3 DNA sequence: TGTGCCAGCAGTGAACCATGGGGGAGCTCCTACAATGAGCAGTTCTTC. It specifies CASSEPWGSSYNEQFF.

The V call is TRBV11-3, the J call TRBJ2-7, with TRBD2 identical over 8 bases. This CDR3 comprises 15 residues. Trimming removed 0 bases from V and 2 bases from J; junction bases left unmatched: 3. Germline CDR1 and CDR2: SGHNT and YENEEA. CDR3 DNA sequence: TGTGCCAGCAGCTTAGAGAGCGGGGGAGCCTACGAGCAGTACTTC. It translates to CASSLESGGAYEQYF.

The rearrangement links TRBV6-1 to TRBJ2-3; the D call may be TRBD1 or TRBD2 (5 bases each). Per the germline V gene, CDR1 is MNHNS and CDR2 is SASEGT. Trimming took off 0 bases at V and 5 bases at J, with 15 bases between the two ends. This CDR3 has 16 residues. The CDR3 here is CASSEATRGRRDTQYF. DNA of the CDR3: TGTGCCAGCAGTGAAGCAACTAGGGGTCGGAGAGATACGCAGTATTTT.

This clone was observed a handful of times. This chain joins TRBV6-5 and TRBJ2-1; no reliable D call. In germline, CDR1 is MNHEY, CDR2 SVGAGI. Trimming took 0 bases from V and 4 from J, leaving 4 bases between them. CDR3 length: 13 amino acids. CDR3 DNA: TGTGCCAGCAGTTACTCTTCTTACAATGAGCAGTTCTTC. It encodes CASSYSSYNEQFF.

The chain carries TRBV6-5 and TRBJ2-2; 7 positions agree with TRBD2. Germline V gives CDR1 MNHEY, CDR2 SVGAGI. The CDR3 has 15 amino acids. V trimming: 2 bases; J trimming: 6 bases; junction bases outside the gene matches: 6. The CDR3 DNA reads TGTGCCAGCAGTTACCATCGACTAGCCGCCGGGGAGCTGTTTTTT. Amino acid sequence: CASSYHRLAAGELFF.

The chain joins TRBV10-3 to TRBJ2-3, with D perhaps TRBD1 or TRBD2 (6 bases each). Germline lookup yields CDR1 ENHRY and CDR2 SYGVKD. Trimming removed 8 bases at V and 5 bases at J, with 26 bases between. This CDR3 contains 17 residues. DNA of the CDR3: TGTGCCATCGCGGGAACAGGTAACCGGGACACGATAGATACGCAGTATTTT. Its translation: CAIAGTGNRDTIDTQYF.

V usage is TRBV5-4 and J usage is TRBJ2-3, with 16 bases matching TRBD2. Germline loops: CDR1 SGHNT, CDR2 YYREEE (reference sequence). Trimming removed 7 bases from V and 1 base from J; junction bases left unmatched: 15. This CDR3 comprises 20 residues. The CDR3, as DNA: TGTGCCAGCTCGACACCGGGACTAGCGGGGGGGCGTTCTGGCACAGATACGCAGTATTTT. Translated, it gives CASSTPGLAGGRSGTDTQYF. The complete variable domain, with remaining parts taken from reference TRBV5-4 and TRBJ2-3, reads ETGVTQSPTHLIKTRGQQVTLRCSSQSGHNTVSWYQQALGQGPQFIFQYYREEENGRGNFPPRFSGLQFPNYSSELNVNALELDDSALYLCASSTPGLAGGRSGTDTQYFGPGTRLTVL.

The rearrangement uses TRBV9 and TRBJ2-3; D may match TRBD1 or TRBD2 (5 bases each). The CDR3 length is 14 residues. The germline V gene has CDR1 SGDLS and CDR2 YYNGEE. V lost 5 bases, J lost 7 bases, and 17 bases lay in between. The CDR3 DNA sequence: TGTGCCAGCAGTCTGTGGGACCAACGGAATACGCAGTATTTT. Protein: CASSLWDQRNTQYF.

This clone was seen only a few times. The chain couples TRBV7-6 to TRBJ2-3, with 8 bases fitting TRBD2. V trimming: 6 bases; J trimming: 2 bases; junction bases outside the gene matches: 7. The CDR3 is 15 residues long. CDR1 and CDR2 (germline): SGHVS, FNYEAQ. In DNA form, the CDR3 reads TGTGCCAGCAGTGTAAACGGGGGGGCCACAGATACGCAGTATTTT. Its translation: CASSVNGGATDTQYF.

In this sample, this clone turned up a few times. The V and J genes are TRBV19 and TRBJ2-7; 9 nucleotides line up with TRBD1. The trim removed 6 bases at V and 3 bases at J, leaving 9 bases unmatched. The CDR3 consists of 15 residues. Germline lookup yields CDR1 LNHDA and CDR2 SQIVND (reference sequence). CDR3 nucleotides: TGTGCCAGTAGAAAGGGGACAGGGTCGTACTACGAGCAGTACTTC. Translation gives CASRKGTGSYYEQYF.

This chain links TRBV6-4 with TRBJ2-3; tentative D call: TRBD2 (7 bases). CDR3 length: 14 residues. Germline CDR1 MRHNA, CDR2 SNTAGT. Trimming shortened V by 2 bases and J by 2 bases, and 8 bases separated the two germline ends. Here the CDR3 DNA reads TGTGCCAGCAGTGACGGGGGGGCCACAGATACGCAGTATTTT. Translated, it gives CASSDGGATDTQYF.